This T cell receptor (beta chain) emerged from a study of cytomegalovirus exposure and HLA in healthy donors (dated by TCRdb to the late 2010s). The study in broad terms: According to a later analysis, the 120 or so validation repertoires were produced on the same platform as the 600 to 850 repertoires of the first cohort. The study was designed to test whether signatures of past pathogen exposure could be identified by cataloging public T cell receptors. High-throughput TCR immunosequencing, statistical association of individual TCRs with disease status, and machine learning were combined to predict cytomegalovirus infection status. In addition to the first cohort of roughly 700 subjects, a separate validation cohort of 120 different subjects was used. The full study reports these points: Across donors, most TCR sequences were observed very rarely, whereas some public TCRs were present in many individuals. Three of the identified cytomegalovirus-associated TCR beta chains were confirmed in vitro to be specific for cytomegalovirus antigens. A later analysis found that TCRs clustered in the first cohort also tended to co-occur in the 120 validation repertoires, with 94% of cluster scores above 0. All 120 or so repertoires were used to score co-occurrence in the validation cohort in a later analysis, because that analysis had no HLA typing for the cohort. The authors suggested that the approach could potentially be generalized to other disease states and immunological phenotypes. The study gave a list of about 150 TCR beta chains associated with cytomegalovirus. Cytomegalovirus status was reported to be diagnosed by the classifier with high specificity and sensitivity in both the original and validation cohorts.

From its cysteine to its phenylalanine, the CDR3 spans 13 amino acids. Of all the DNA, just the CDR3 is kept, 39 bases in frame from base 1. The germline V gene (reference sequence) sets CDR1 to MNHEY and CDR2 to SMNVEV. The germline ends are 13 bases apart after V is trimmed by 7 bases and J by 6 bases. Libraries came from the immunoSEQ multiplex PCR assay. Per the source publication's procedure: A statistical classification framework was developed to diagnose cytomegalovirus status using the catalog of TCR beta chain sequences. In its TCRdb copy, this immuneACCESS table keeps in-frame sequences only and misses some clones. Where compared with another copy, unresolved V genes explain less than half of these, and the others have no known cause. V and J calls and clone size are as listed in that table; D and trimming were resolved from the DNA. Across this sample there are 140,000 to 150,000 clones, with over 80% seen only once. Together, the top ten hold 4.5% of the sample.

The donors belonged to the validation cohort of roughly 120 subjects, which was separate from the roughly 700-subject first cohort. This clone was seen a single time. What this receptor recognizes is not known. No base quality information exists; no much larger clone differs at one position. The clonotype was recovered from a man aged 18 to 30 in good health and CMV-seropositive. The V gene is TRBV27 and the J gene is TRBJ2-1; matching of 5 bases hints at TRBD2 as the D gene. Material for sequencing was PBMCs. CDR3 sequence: CASKRLAGNEQFF. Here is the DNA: TGTGCCAGCAAGAGGCTAGCTGGCAATGAGCAGTTCTTC.